Shown below are 10 T cell receptor beta chains from a single sample sequenced in a study of CD8+CD57+ T cells in acquired aplastic anemia. Genomic DNA provided the template from which TCR beta VDJ and CDR3 profiles were obtained. TCRdb re-derived calls from the reads in MiXCR, one entry per CDR3 protein. The top ten hold about 8% of the sample, which has about 71,000 distinct CDR3 sequences, approximately 50% seen once. The specimen sequenced was sorted CD4+, CD8+, or CD8+CD57+ T cells (not recorded which) from PBMCs. These receptors were taken from a human donor in good health, serving as a control.

This clonotype showed up just once. The chain recombines TRBV10-2 with TRBJ1-1; no reliable D call. Germline-derived CDR1 and CDR2 are WSHSY and SAAADI. The germline V and J ends were trimmed by 6 bases and 0 bases, with 8 bases remaining between them. CDR3 size: 13 residues. The CDR3 region has the DNA TGCGCCAGCAGGGCAGACATGAACACTGAAGCTTTCTTT. Translating it yields CASRADMNTEAFF.

The genes are TRBV20-1 and TRBJ2-7; tentative D call: TRBD2 (6 bases). V gave up 6 bases and J gave up 1 base, with 13 bases separating them. CDR1 is DFQATT and CDR2 is SNEGSKA in the germline V gene (reference sequence). The CDR3 runs 13 residues. The CDR3 bases are TGCAGTGCCCGGGTGCGGGGATCCTACGAGCAGTACTTC. This gives the protein CSARVRGSYEQYF.

The V and J genes are TRBV20-1 and TRBJ2-7, with TRBD2 matching over 15 bases. The CDR3 covers 18 residues. V lost 5 bases to trimming and J lost 0 bases; unmatched junction nucleotides: 11. Looked up from germline, CDR1 is DFQATT and CDR2 is SNEGSKA (reference sequence). The CDR3 DNA reads as TGCAGTGCTTCTTCCGGGACTAGCGGGAGGACTTTCTCCTACGAGCAGTACTTC. Translation: CSASSGTSGRTFSYEQYF.

This clonotype was counted at least ten times. The genes are TRBV24-1 and TRBJ2-2, with 10 bases aligning to TRBD1. Germline CDR1 reads KGHDR; CDR2 reads SFDVKD. The CDR3 loop spans 18 amino acids. V was clipped by 0 bases and J by 5 bases; unmatched bases: 8. The DNA for the CDR3 is TGTGCCACCAGTGATTTGCCGGACAGGGGGTTATCGACCGGGGAGCTGTTTTTT. This encodes CATSDLPDRGLSTGELFF.

V is TRBV20-1 and J is TRBJ1-6; D is undetermined. V was cut by 0 bases and J by 0 bases, with 6 bases left in between. The CDR3 has 15 residues. The V gene's germline CDR1 is DFQATT and CDR2 SNEGSKA (reference sequence). The CDR3 DNA sequence: TGCAGTGCTAGAGATGAGGACTCCTATAATTCACCCCTCCACTTT. Its protein product is CSARDEDSYNSPLHF.

J is TRBJ1-1 and V is TRBV7-9; 7 bases align to TRBD1. V shed 11 bases, J shed 0 bases, and the junction held 6 bases outside the gene matches. This CDR3 spans 13 amino acids. CDR1 and CDR2 (germline): SEHNR, FQNEAQ (reference sequence). DNA for the CDR3: TGTGCCGACAGGGAGGGGATGAACACTGAAGCTTTCTTT. Amino acids: CADREGMNTEAFF. Complete variable domain (other parts from reference TRBV7-9 and TRBJ1-1): DTGVSQNPRHKITKRGQNVTFRCDPISEHNRLYWYRQTLGQGPEFLTYFQNEAQLEKSRLLSDRFSAERPKGSFSTLEIQRTEQGDSAMYLCADREGMNTEAFFGQGTRLTVV.

This clonotype is judged medium-sized (0.01 to 0.1%). The V gene is TRBV7-3, the J gene TRBJ2-7; D perhaps matches TRBD2 (6 bases). V was clipped by 2 bases and J by 7 bases, with 9 bases between them. The CDR3 contains 12 residues. Germline CDR1 and CDR2: SGHTA and FQGTGA. CDR3 in amino acids: CASSLGSGEQYF. For the CDR3, the DNA is TGTGCCAGCAGCTTAGGAAGCGGGGAGCAGTACTTC.

The chain employs TRBV7-8 and TRBJ2-1; TRBD2 agrees at 11 bases. The germline CDR1 and CDR2 sequences are SGHVS and FQNEAQ. With 2 bases clipped from V and 10 bases from J, the junction kept 10 bases outside the gene matches. The CDR3 contains 16 residues. The CDR3 nucleotides read TGTGCCAGCAGCTTAACTAGCGGGGGTTCCGAAAGGGAGCAGTTCTTC. Protein: CASSLTSGGSEREQFF.

The chain has TRBV19 and TRBJ2-7, with D perhaps TRBD2 (5 bases). The CDR3 is made up of 13 amino acids. Germline CDR1 and CDR2: LNHDA and SQIVND (reference sequence). Trimming took off 4 bases at V and 0 bases at J, with 7 bases between the two ends. The CDR3 protein is CASSTGNSYEQYF. The CDR3 region has the DNA TGTGCCAGTAGTACGGGGAACTCCTACGAGCAGTACTTC.

This clonotype is medium-sized (0.01 to 0.1%) within its sample. The chain couples TRBV29-1 to TRBJ2-1; D may correspond to TRBD1 or TRBD2 (5 bases each). The ends were cut back, 6 bases at V and 4 bases at J, with 16 bases in the middle. Germline values: CDR1 SQVTM, CDR2 ANQGSEA. This CDR3 is built from 14 residues. DNA for the CDR3: TGCAGCGTGAACACCGGGACGGAGTACAATGAGCAGTTCTTC. This translates into CSVNTGTEYNEQFF.